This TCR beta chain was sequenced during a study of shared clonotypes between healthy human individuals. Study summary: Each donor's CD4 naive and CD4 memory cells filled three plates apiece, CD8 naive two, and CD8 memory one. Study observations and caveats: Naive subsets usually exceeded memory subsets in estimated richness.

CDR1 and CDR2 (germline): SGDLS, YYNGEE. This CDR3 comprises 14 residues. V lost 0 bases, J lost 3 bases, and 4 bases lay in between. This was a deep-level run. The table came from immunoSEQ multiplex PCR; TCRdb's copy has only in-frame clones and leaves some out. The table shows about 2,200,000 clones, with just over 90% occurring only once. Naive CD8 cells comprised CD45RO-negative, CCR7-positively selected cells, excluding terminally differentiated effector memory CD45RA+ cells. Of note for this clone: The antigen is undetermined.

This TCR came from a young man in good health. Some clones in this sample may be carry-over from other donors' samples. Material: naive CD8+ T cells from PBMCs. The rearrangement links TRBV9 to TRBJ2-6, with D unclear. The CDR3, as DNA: TGTGCCAGCAGCGTAGGAGATGGGGCCAACGTCCTGACTTTC. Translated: CASSVGDGANVLTF.